The TCR beta chain under discussion was sequenced for a study of cytomegalovirus exposure and HLA in healthy donors. Study-level points and caveats: Based on reports, TCR beta sequences accurately predicted HLA-A and HLA-B alleles for most subjects.

Both 60 Vbeta primers and 13 Jbeta primers went into the PCR. As processed by the authors: Later reanalysis found around 74 million unique TCR beta chains, 10 million to 12 million of them shared. Clones were read by immunoSEQ multiplex PCR, and TCRdb kept only the in-frame ones, dropping some. For V, J and clone size, that table is used; D and trimming come from the DNA. Among 100,000 to 150,000 clones listed, about three quarters were seen once. This CDR3 comprises 14 residues. From germline, CDR1 is MNHNS and CDR2 SASEGT. The ends lost 3 bases at V and 5 bases at J; junction bases unmatched: 7. As for this clone: Its specificity is not known.

What was sequenced was PBMCs. The chain employs TRBV6-1 and TRBJ2-7; 7 positions match TRBD2. This TCR was recovered from a man between 45 and 60 years old in good health and CMV-seronegative. DNA for the CDR3: TGTGCCAGCAGTGAGGGGGAGGGCCCCCACGAGCAGTACGTC. This translates into CASSEGEGPHEQYV.